Below, 18 T cell receptor beta chains from the same sample are listed, as sequenced in a study of regulatory T cells in long-lasting Graves disease. Assembly of TCR beta libraries relied on iRepertoire HTBI primers together with Arm-PCR of CDR3 regions. TCRdb processed the multiplex PCR reads anew with MiXCR; each CDR3 protein has one entry. The table has around 500,000 distinct CDR3 sequences, about 15% seen once. Time point denoted: newly diagnosed GD, antithyroid drugs for less than 3 months. Researchers made the TCR library from RNA that was extracted from PBMCs. These data also featured in a second study, about T cells in Graves' hyperthyroidism and ophthalmopathy.

Here the sequenced sample was peripheral blood mononuclear cells (PBMCs), taken at new diagnosis, from a patient treated with antithyroid drugs. The receptors here all came from a woman aged 40 to 65 with Graves disease.

This clonotype was counted many times. The chain has TRBV6-1 and TRBJ1-1; D gene uncertain. CDR3 size: 14 residues. Germline-derived CDR1 and CDR2 are MNHNS and SASEGT. The V and J ends lost 8 bases and 1 base respectively, with 14 bases between them. CDR3 nucleotides: TGTGCCAGCGGGTACAGCGAGCAGAACACTGAAGCTTTCTTT. Protein: CASGYSEQNTEAFF.

This clonotype was found many times. The V call is TRBV3-1, the J call TRBJ2-7; perhaps TRBD1 as D (6 bases). The V end was cut by 7 bases, the J end by 4 bases, with 14 bases between. The CDR3 is 13 amino acids. Germline V gene sequence: CDR1 LGHDT, CDR2 YNNKEL (reference sequence). The CDR3: CASNSGQTYEQYF. The DNA for the CDR3 is TGTGCCAGCAACTCGGGACAAACTTACGAGCAGTACTTC.

The chain has TRBV29-1 and TRBJ1-3; 7 positions match TRBD1. V shed 0 bases and J 3 bases; nucleotides not matched to a gene: 2. The germline V gene encodes CDR1 SQVTM and CDR2 ANQGSEA. This CDR3 is built from 14 residues. The CDR3 loop reads CSVEERGLGNTIYF. The DNA for the CDR3 is TGCAGCGTTGAAGAGAGGGGGCTTGGAAACACCATATATTTT.

In this sample, this clonotype turned up a few times. The gene calls are TRBV10-3 and TRBJ2-1, with a tentative D call TRBD1 (5 bases). Per the germline V gene, CDR1 is ENHRY and CDR2 is SYGVKD. The CDR3 length is 14 residues. V lost 0 bases to trimming and J lost 5 bases, with 8 bases between them. The CDR3 sequence is CAISESTGNNEQFF. As DNA, the CDR3 is TGTGCCATCAGTGAGTCAACAGGCAACAATGAGCAGTTCTTC.

This clonotype was observed at least ten times. V usage is TRBV28 and J usage is TRBJ1-2; D gene uncertain. Trimming took 3 bases from V and 3 from J, leaving 14 bases between them. The CDR3 totals 15 residues. Germline CDR1 reads MDHEN; CDR2 reads SYDVKM. CDR3 region: CASSLSPGSYYGYTF. In DNA form, the CDR3 reads TGTGCCAGCAGTTTGAGCCCGGGGAGTTACTATGGCTACACCTTC.

The chain joins TRBV11-2 to TRBJ2-3; TRBD2 matches 11 bases. V trimming: 5 bases; J trimming: 0 bases; junction bases outside the gene matches: 7. The CDR3 contains 17 residues. CDR1 and CDR2 (germline): SGHAT, FQNNGV. CDR3 in amino acids: CASSARLAGTSTDTQYF. CDR3 DNA: TGTGCCAGCAGCGCCCGACTAGCGGGGACTAGCACAGATACGCAGTATTTT.

This clonotype was seen ten or more times. The chain uses TRBV7-2 and TRBJ2-1; 8 bases agree with TRBD2. The CDR3 is 15 amino acids. V lost 6 bases and J lost 4; bases outside the gene matches: 8. CDR1 and CDR2 from the germline V gene are SGHTA and FQGNSA. The CDR3 bases are TGTGCCAGCAGAACTCGCGCTAGCGGGTACAATGAGCAGTTCTTC. This translates into CASRTRASGYNEQFF.

This clonotype showed up many times. The CDR3, as DNA: TGTGCCAGCAGTTTATTGGGGGGGAGTAGCAATCAGCCCCAGCATTTT. This gives the protein CASSLLGGSSNQPQHF. This chain joins TRBV28 and TRBJ1-5; TRBD1 is a possible D gene (5 bases). Trimming removed 1 base from V and 0 bases from J, with 10 bases in between. Germline V gene data show CDR1 as MDHEN and CDR2 as SYDVKM. The CDR3 runs 16 residues. Using reference TRBV28 and TRBJ1-5 for the parts outside the CDR3, the full variable domain is DVKVTQSSRYLVKRTGEKVFLECVQDMDHENMFWYRQDPGLGLRLIYFSYDVKMKEKGDIPEGYSVSREKKERFSLILESASTNQTSMYLCASSLLGGSSNQPQHFGDGTRLSIL.

The chain combines TRBV3-1 with TRBJ2-3; 8 nucleotides align to TRBD2. Near its end, the DNA agrees better with TRBJ2-1, so the J call may be wrong. The CDR3 spans 15 residues. Germline CDR1 reads LGHDT; CDR2 reads YNNKEL (reference sequence). The CDR3 protein is CASRRTGGGYNEQFF. CDR3 in DNA: TGTGCCAGCAGGCGGACCGGGGGGGGGTACAATGAGCAGTTCTTC.

The rearrangement joins TRBV5-6 to TRBJ1-2; no reliable D call. V lost 1 base to trimming and J lost 4 bases, with 20 bases between them. CDR1 is SGHDT and CDR2 is YYEEEE in the germline V gene. The CDR3 spans 17 residues. Here the CDR3 reads CASSLIFLATEGYGYTF. In DNA form, the CDR3 reads TGTGCCAGCAGCTTGATATTCTTGGCAACAGAGGGCTATGGCTACACCTTC.

The V gene is TRBV7-9, the J gene TRBJ1-2; D unclear. The CDR3 spans 8 residues. The V end lost 11 bases, the J end lost 8 bases, and 6 bases lay between the germline ends. Germline loops: CDR1 SEHNR, CDR2 FQNEAQ (reference sequence). CDR3: CAVGGYTF. CDR3 bases: TGTGCCGTTGGGGGCTACACCTTC.

A remark on this clonotype: A much larger clone sits a single nucleotide away, making a read error possible. The J gene is TRBJ2-1, the V gene TRBV6-2 or TRBV6-3, with 7 bases lining up with TRBD1. From germline, CDR1 is MNHEY and CDR2 SVGEGT. The CDR3 spans 14 residues. Unmatched junction bases numbered 11, after V lost 10 bases and J lost 5 bases. The CDR3 here is CANKPGTANNEQFF. DNA for the CDR3: TGTGCCAACAAGCCTGGGACAGCCAACAATGAGCAGTTCTTC.

This clonotype has only a few counts. The chain recombines TRBV7-9 with TRBJ2-7, with D unclear. This CDR3 has 13 amino acids. The germline V gene has CDR1 SEHNR and CDR2 FQNEAQ (reference sequence). Deletions cut 6 bases from V and 1 base from J, with 10 bases between. CDR3 sequence: CASSPHGSYEQYF. In DNA form, the CDR3 reads TGTGCCAGCAGTCCCCACGGGTCCTACGAGCAGTACTTC.

The CDR3 bases are TGTGCCAGCGACAATAACTATGGCTACACCTTC. Translating it yields CASDNNYGYTF. The rearrangement links TRBV2 to TRBJ1-2; D is undetermined. Deletions cut 8 bases from V and 1 base from J, with 5 bases between. CDR1 is SNHLY and CDR2 is FYNNEI in the germline V gene. This CDR3 spans 11 amino acids.

In its sample, this clonotype was seen a few times. This chain links TRBV30 with TRBJ2-7; the D gene could be TRBD1 or TRBD2 (7 bases each). CDR1 is GTSNPN, CDR2 SVGIG, per germline (reference sequence). The CDR3 is made up of 14 amino acids. V lost 3 bases and J lost 4, with 16 bases in between. For the CDR3, the DNA is TGTGCCTGGAGCCGAGGGGGCGGGGGATACGAGCAGTACTTC. Translation: CAWSRGGGGYEQYF.

This chain connects TRBV18 to TRBJ1-1; D is unclear. V was shortened by 6 bases and J by 6 bases, with 14 bases between the two germline ends. The CDR3 runs 13 residues. Germline assignment: CDR1 KGHSH and CDR2 LQKENI. Written as DNA, the CDR3 is TGTGCCAGCTCCCTTCGGGAAAACGCTGAAGCTTTCTTT. Translated, it gives CASSLRENAEAFF.

This clonotype was counted many times. The chain couples TRBV9 to TRBJ1-1; D unclear. The CDR3 contains 13 residues. Trimming removed 0 bases at V and 6 bases at J, with 9 bases between. The V gene's germline CDR1 is SGDLS and CDR2 YYNGEE. CDR3 in DNA: TGTGCCAGCAGCGTAGGAGGAGGGCCTGAAGCTTTCTTT. It specifies CASSVGGGPEAFF.

The chain uses TRBV12-5 and TRBJ2-1; 11 positions agree with TRBD1. Germline trimming cut 1 base from V and 8 bases from J; bases unmatched to any gene: 4. Germline V gives CDR1 LGHNT, CDR2 FRNRAP. CDR3 size: 15 residues. As DNA, the CDR3 is TGTGCTAGTGGTTTGGGGACAGGGGGCAGATATGAGCAGTTCTTC. Residues: CASGLGTGGRYEQFF. The complete variable domain, with remaining parts taken from reference TRBV12-5 and TRBJ2-1, reads DARVTQTPRHKVTEMGQEVTMRCQPILGHNTVFWYRQTMMQGLELLAYFRNRAPLDDSGMPKDRFSAEMPDATLATLKIQPSEPRDSAVYFCASGLGTGGRYEQFFGPGTRLTVL.